The text below deals with one T cell receptor (beta chain). This clonotype has a count of ten or more. Its antigen has not been determined. Per-base quality was not reported, and no clone a single base away is much larger than it. Germline trimming: 4 bases from V, 2 bases from J; junction bases outside gene matches: 16. Including the terminal cysteine and phenylalanine, the CDR3 comprises 18 residues. Solely the CDR3 DNA is kept, with 54 bases framed from the first base. CDR1 and CDR2 were assigned from the germline V gene as SGHAT and FQNNGV. In the ophthalmopathy patients, disease was moderately to severely active, with a Clinical Activity Score of 3 or more, a NOSPECS grade of 4 or more, and a duration of less than 3 months. The study excluded patients with uncontrolled infections, other autoimmune diseases, pregnancy or lactation. Clinical symptoms, serum thyroxine and TRAb, thyroid ultrasound, and orbital computed tomography formed the basis for the diagnoses. PBMCs were separated from roughly 9.3 ml of fresh peripheral blood using Ficoll-Paque density gradient centrifugation. Trizol reagent was used to extract total RNA, and RNA quality was then checked on an Agilent 2100 Bioanalyzer.

The TCR beta CDR3 regions were amplified from RNA transcripts. The TCR CDR3 was subjected to a first round of RT-PCR using the HTBI primer set and the Qiagen OneStep RT-PCR kit. A second multiplex PCR round built the libraries, followed by size selection and purification. Libraries were sequenced paired-end with 100 bp reads on an Illumina HiSeq2000. Under the source paper's analysis protocol: SOAPnuke was used to process the raw data, throwing out any read that contained adapters or uncalled bases, had a mean Phred below 15, or lacked an exact constant-primer or identifier match. COPE v1.2.5 was used to merge high-quality paired reads, and clonotypes were defined as unique nucleotide sequences. MiTCR v1.1 was used to align the clonotypes against IMGT TRBV, TRBD and TRBJ reference segments. The analysis was restricted to V-J combinations with a frequency above 0.0001, which together covered approximately 99% of the repertoires. A TCS score was defined as the ratio between F50 (clonal expansion) and ExV (chaos), using BLOSUM62-based TCRdist between CDR3 peptides within each V-J. Welch's t-statistics and random forest reduced several hundred V-J features to 10 to 15, which were used in a naive Bayes classifier (R e1071). TCRdb ran its own pipeline on the public reads, namely fastp trimming at Q25 and MiXCR clone calling, and kept in-frame beta chains. Rows with a matching CDR3 protein are joined into one entry that keeps the most common DNA and genes. These V and J calls are TCRdb output, not the study's own analysis. In all, the sample holds about 520,000 distinct CDR3 sequences, and around a quarter of those were seen once. Of the sample, around 11% is held by the ten largest clones.

The data belong to a study of T cells in Graves' hyperthyroidism and ophthalmopathy (dated by TCRdb to 2018 to 2020). About the study as a whole: Peripheral blood was collected at initial diagnosis, before any treatment. TCR V-J signatures able to tell the groups apart were searched for in a discovery cohort of some 97 patients, of whom approximately 40 had Graves' ophthalmopathy and 57 had stable Graves' hyperthyroidism. Prospective prediction of ophthalmopathy was tested in an independent validation cohort consisting of roughly 19 hyperthyroidism patients and over 15 patients who later progressed to ophthalmopathy. The 95 to 100 discovery patients were randomly divided into training and test sets at a 7:3 ratio. In six Graves' hyperthyroidism patients, the study also compared T-cell repertoires from thyroid tissue with T-cell repertoires from blood. Once sampling was done, hyperthyroidism patients were given methimazole at a starting dose of 30 mg daily, whereas ophthalmopathy patients were given high-dose intravenous methylprednisolone. TCR Vbeta CDR3 sequencing of fewer than 150 peripheral blood samples (43 ophthalmopathy, 75 or so hyperthyroidism and approximately 17 progressor patients) is reported in the paper. The research as a whole found: No statistical method was used to fix the sample size in advance, and group allocation was not hidden from the investigators. Most expanded thyroid clonotypes (frequency above 0.001) were also found in blood, which suggests that blood repertoires may mirror thyroid immune responses. A 13 V-J signature model separated ophthalmopathy from stable hyperthyroidism, with nearly 90% sensitivity and 81.08% specificity in cross-validation and 80%/75% in testing. In validation, the model predicted progression to ophthalmopathy with approximately 71% sensitivity and about 73% specificity, a median of about 6.7 months before onset.

This sequence originates from a woman in her twenties or thirties with Graves' ophthalmopathy. The V and J genes are TRBV11-2 and TRBJ1-2; TRBD1 fits 7 bases in the junction. The source material was blood. The DNA sequence follows: TGTGCCAGCAGCTACCTAAAGGGGGCGGGGGGCGCAAACTATGGCTACACCTTC. This is translated as CASSYLKGAGGANYGYTF. Outside the CDR3, residues come from the reference TRBV11-2 and TRBJ1-2 proteins, so the full variable domain is: EAGVAQSPRYKIIEKRQSVAFWCNPISGHATLYWYQQILGQGPKLLIQFQNNGVVDDSQLPKDRFSAERLKGVDSTLKIQPAKLEDSAVYLCASSYLKGAGGANYGYTFGSGTRLTVV.